The 20 T cell receptor beta chains below come from one sample, sequenced in a study of technical replicates of blood from a few donors. Produced via immunoSEQ multiplex PCR; TCRdb's table is partial and in-frame only. The sample lists some 77,000 clones; approximately 91% were seen once. Sequencing was performed on T cells isolated from PBMCs. The source of these receptors is a human donor in good health.

The rearrangement joins TRBV19 to TRBJ2-7; D unresolved. Trimming took 1 base from V and 6 from J, leaving 13 bases between them. This CDR3 is 14 amino acids long. Germline V gene lookup returns CDR1 LNHDA and CDR2 SQIVND (reference sequence). CDR3 bases: TGTGCCAGTAGTATAGGACATCCCCCCTCCGAGCAGTACTTC. Encoded protein: CASSIGHPPSEQYF.

The count of this clone is one. The chain combines TRBV28 with TRBJ2-7; D is possibly TRBD1 (7 bases). The V gene's germline CDR1 is MDHEN and CDR2 SYDVKM. Trimming removed 5 bases at V and 6 bases at J, with 20 bases between. This CDR3 comprises 15 residues. In DNA, the CDR3 is TGTGCCAGCAGTGAGCCGGTGGAGGGGGCGCTCGAGCAGTACTTC. Translating it yields CASSEPVEGALEQYF.

The chain employs TRBV4-1 and TRBJ2-5; possibly TRBD1 for D (5 bases). The CDR3 loop spans 17 amino acids. The germline gives CDR1 MGHRA, CDR2 YSYEKL. V was clipped by 0 bases and J by 4 bases, with 18 bases between them. This chain's CDR3 is CASSQDRLGEGRETQYF. CDR3 nucleotide sequence: TGCGCCAGCAGCCAAGATAGGCTAGGGGAAGGGCGAGAGACCCAGTACTTC.

V usage is TRBV7-2 and J usage is TRBJ1-3; D may be TRBD1 (5 bases). Germline V lookup: CDR1 SGHTA, CDR2 FQGNSA. The CDR3 has 16 amino acids. The V end was cut by 5 bases, the J end by 8 bases, with 22 bases between. CDR3: CASSPQRGTGGHTIYF. The CDR3 DNA sequence: TGTGCCAGCAGCCCTCAGCGGGGGACCGGAGGTCACACCATATATTTT.

The chain employs TRBV6-5 and TRBJ2-1; 12 nucleotides match TRBD2. J gave up 8 bases and V 8 bases, and 4 bases lay outside the gene matches. The CDR3 is 13 residues long. Germline values: CDR1 MNHEY, CDR2 SVGAGI. The CDR3 is CASGASGRDEQFF. CDR3 bases: TGTGCCAGCGGGGCTAGCGGGAGGGATGAGCAGTTCTTC.

The rearrangement links TRBV9 to TRBJ2-1; D is undetermined. The CDR3 extends over 14 amino acids. V gave up 6 bases and J gave up 6 bases, with 16 bases separating them. The germline gives CDR1 SGDLS, CDR2 YYNGEE. The CDR3 bases are TGTGCCAGCAATGGCGGAGTTTTATTCAATGAGCAGTTCTTC. Translating gives CASNGGVLFNEQFF.

The rearrangement joins TRBV19 to TRBJ2-7; D may be TRBD1 (6 bases). The germline V gene has CDR1 LNHDA and CDR2 SQIVND (reference sequence). The CDR3 is 13 amino acids. V dropped 7 bases and J dropped 0 bases, with 10 bases sitting between them. The CDR3 sequence: CASKGRGSYEQYF. DNA for the CDR3: TGTGCCAGTAAGGGCAGGGGCTCCTACGAGCAGTACTTC.

This clone was seen just once. This sequence joins TRBV2 and TRBJ1-1; D gene unclear. Between the trimmed V and J ends, which lost 6 bases and 6 bases, there was a span of 11 bases. The CDR3 runs to 12 residues. Germline CDR1 SNHLY, CDR2 FYNNEI. The CDR3 nucleotides are TGTGCCAGCAGAGCGGAGTGGGCTGAAGCTTTCTTT. Protein sequence: CASRAEWAEAFF.

V is TRBV27 and J is TRBJ1-5, with D possibly matching TRBD1 (6 bases). The CDR3 extends over 14 amino acids. CDR1 and CDR2 from the germline V gene are MNHEY and SMNVEV (reference sequence). Trimming took 3 bases from V and 7 from J, leaving 13 bases between them. The CDR3 nucleotides are TGTGCCAGCAGTTTGAACAGGGAGTACCAGCCCCAGCATTTT. Translated: CASSLNREYQPQHF.

V is TRBV27 and J is TRBJ2-5; D may be TRBD2 (5 bases). V was pared by 7 bases and J by 1 base, with 13 bases between. The CDR3 runs to 14 residues. Germline assignment: CDR1 MNHEY and CDR2 SMNVEV (reference sequence). CDR3 in amino acids: CASTPGRGQETQYF. The CDR3 DNA reads as TGTGCCAGCACCCCGGGCCGGGGCCAAGAGACCCAGTACTTC.

The chain employs TRBV27 and TRBJ2-7, with D unresolved. There are 15 residues in the CDR3. Germline V gene lookup returns CDR1 MNHEY and CDR2 SMNVEV (reference sequence). Deletions cut 1 base from V and 0 bases from J, with 10 bases between. As DNA, the CDR3 is TGTGCCAGCAGTTTATACGCGGTGGGCTCCTACGAGCAGTACTTC. Its protein product is CASSLYAVGSYEQYF.

The chain links TRBV19 to TRBJ1-1; D perhaps matches TRBD1 (6 bases). The length of the CDR3 is 15 residues. V shed 7 bases and J shed 4 bases, with 19 bases lying between them. The germline V gene has CDR1 LNHDA and CDR2 SQIVND (reference sequence). This CDR3 reads CASINHRELSTEAFF. CDR3 nucleotide sequence: TGTGCCAGTATCAATCACAGGGAATTGAGCACTGAAGCTTTCTTT.

This clone has a single count. V is TRBV7-8 and J is TRBJ1-1; TRBD1 matches at 7 bases. The CDR3 length is 14 residues. V lost 1 base, J lost 3 bases, and 2 bases stayed unmatched. CDR1 and CDR2 (germline): SGHVS, FQNEAQ. The CDR3 loop reads CASSLGGTDTEAFF. In DNA form, the CDR3 reads TGTGCCAGCAGCTTAGGTGGGACAGACACTGAAGCTTTCTTT.

The chain has TRBV13 and TRBJ2-7; a weak D match, TRBD1 (5 bases). CDR3 length equals 13 residues. CDR1 PRHDT and CDR2 FYEKMQ come from the germline V gene (reference sequence). With 0 bases removed from V and 3 bases from J, the gap between germline ends came to 6 bases. The DNA of the CDR3 is TGTGCCAGCAGCTTAGGCAGGGACTACGAGCAGTACTTC. Translating gives CASSLGRDYEQYF.

This clone was seen a single time. The V and J genes are TRBV11-3 and TRBJ2-3, with 8 bases identical to TRBD1. The CDR3 contains 16 residues. J was trimmed by 4 bases and V by 4 bases; bases with no gene match: 10. The germline gives CDR1 SGHNT, CDR2 YENEEA. The chain's CDR3 is CASSSRQGSHPDTQYF. The CDR3 DNA sequence: TGTGCCAGCAGCTCCCGACAGGGGTCTCACCCAGATACGCAGTATTTT.

The V call is TRBV6-1, the J call TRBJ2-7; 7 nucleotides align to TRBD1. J was trimmed by 2 bases and V by 4 bases; bases with no gene match: 11. CDR3 size: 16 residues. Germline V gene sequence: CDR1 MNHNS, CDR2 SASEGT. The CDR3 spells CASSGIGTVSPYEQYF. The CDR3 coding sequence is TGTGCCAGCAGTGGAATTGGGACAGTCTCACCCTACGAGCAGTACTTC.

CDR3 residues: CASSPGQSTDTQYF. The CDR3 bases are TGTGCCAGCAGCCCGGGACAGAGCACAGATACGCAGTATTTT. The chain joins TRBV9 to TRBJ2-3; 7 nucleotides match TRBD1. V lost 4 bases to trimming and J lost 0 bases; unmatched junction nucleotides: 2. CDR1 and CDR2 (germline): SGDLS, YYNGEE. CDR3 size: 14 residues.

This chain joins TRBV4-1 and TRBJ2-7; TRBD1 aligns across 7 bases. The CDR3 is 15 amino acids. Germline CDR1 is MGHRA and CDR2 is YSYEKL. V dropped 4 bases and J dropped 4; count of bases not matched to a gene: 10. Here the CDR3 reads CASSLLPGQSYEQYF. The CDR3 coding sequence is TGCGCCAGCAGCCTATTACCGGGACAGAGTTACGAGCAGTACTTC.

V is TRBV30 and J is TRBJ1-1, with D possibly being TRBD1 (6 bases). Germline V gene sequence: CDR1 GTSNPN, CDR2 SVGIG (reference sequence). This CDR3 region has 13 residues. Trimming pared 5 bases from V and 2 bases from J, leaving 12 bases between. Here the CDR3 DNA reads TGTGCCTGGTGGGGGGGGGCTAACACTGAAGCTTTCTTT. Translated, it gives CAWWGGANTEAFF.

The rearrangement uses TRBV7-9 and TRBJ2-7; D perhaps matches TRBD1 (6 bases). Trimming left V 6 bases short and J 3 bases short, with 18 bases between. The CDR3 sequence is 15 residues long. Germline CDR1 is SEHNR and CDR2 is FQNEAQ (reference sequence). CDR3 residues: CASSSPPGVSYEQYF. As DNA, the CDR3 is TGTGCCAGCAGTTCCCCCCCAGGGGTCAGCTACGAGCAGTACTTC.